These T cell receptor beta chains were read from a single sample in a study of blood T cell repertoires in COVID-19. The data were produced by immunoSEQ multiplex PCR, yet TCRdb's version contains in-frame clones alone and is incomplete. Of tens of thousands of clones in the sample, 80% to 90% were seen once. Sequenced input: peripheral blood. The receptors were sampled from a man older than 75 with active COVID-19. Both conserved end residues are part of each CDR3. D genes are given only for firm matches. Expanded clones get a size class; other rows say once, few or many, or leave the size out.

>15|TRBD2|TRBJ2-1|few|TRBV19
TGTGCCACTGATAGCGGGAAGGGTGGGTACAATGAGCAGTTCTTC
CATDSGKGGYNEQFF
>16|TRBD2|TRBJ2-7|.|TRBV7-2
TGTGCCAGCAGCTTTTCCGGGACTAGCGGTTCCTACGAGCAGTACTTC
CASSFSGTSGSYEQYF
>17|TRBD2|TRBJ2-3|.|TRBV10-1
TGCGCCAGCAGTGAGGGAACTACTAGCGGAAGCACAGATACGCAGTATTTT
CASSEGTTSGSTDTQYF
>13|.|TRBJ2-1|few|TRBV7-9
TGTGCCAGCAGCCACCCGGAGGGGGGGGTTCAGTTCTTC
CASSHPEGGVQFF
>12|.|TRBJ1-1|.|TRBV5-4
TGTGCCAGCAGCTTGAGCGACACTGAAGCTTTCTTT
CASSLSDTEAFF
>15|.|TRBJ1-2|once|TRBV27
TGTGCGTCGTGGGGAGCGGGGACCAACGTTGGTGGCTACACCTTC
CASWGAGTNVGGYTF
>16|.|TRBJ1-3|.|TRBV28
TGTGCCAGCCACCGATCGGGACTTCCATCTGGAAACACCATATATTTT
CASHRSGLPSGNTIYF
>14|TRBD1|TRBJ2-7|.|TRBV25-1
TGTGCCAGCAGTGTTCTGACAGGGACCTACGAGCAGTACTTC
CASSVLTGTYEQYF
>13|.|TRBJ2-2|.|TRBV10-1
TGCGCCAGCCCGGGACTCATCACCGGGGAGCTGTTTTTT
CASPGLITGELFF
>12|.|TRBJ2-7|few|TRBV3-1/TRBV3-2
TGTGCCAGCAGCCCCGGCGGTAGTGGGCAGTACTTC
CASSPGGSGQYF
>12|.|TRBJ1-1|.|TRBV9
TGTGCCAGCAAGAGCAGGCACACTGAAGCTTTCTTT
CASKSRHTEAFF
>16|.|TRBJ2-2|.|TRBV7-8
TGTGCCAGCAGCTTACGCCTAGCTGTTCCACCCGAGGAGCTGTTTTTT
CASSLRLAVPPEELFF
>16|TRBD2|TRBJ2-5|.|TRBV19
TGTGCCAGTAGTAGGACTAGCGGGAGAGGGGAGGAGACCCAGTACTTC
CASSRTSGRGEETQYF
>16|TRBD2|TRBJ2-1|.|TRBV7-2
TGTGCCAGCAGCCAGAACAGCGGGAGGGCCCTCGATGAGCAGTTCTTC
CASSQNSGRALDEQFF
>12|.|TRBJ2-2|.|TRBV27
TGTGCCAGCAGGAGGGAATACGGGGAGCTGTTTTTT
CASRREYGELFF
>12|.|TRBJ1-1|.|TRBV29-1
TGCAGCGCAAACGGACAAGCCCCTGAAGCTTTCTTT
CSANGQAPEAFF
>13|.|TRBJ2-7|.|TRBV28
TGTGCCAGCAGTTGGGCGGGCACCTACGAGCAGTACTTC
CASSWAGTYEQYF
>14|TRBD1|TRBJ1-1|.|TRBV7-2
TGTGCCAGCAGCTCCTGGACAGGATCCACTGAAGCTTTCTTT
CASSSWTGSTEAFF
>14|TRBD2|TRBJ2-3|.|TRBV5-1
TGCGCCAGCAGCCAGAGCGGGAGCCGTTATACGCAGTATTTT
CASSQSGSRYTQYF
>13|TRBD2|TRBJ2-7|few|TRBV2
TGTGCCAGCTCGGGAGGACGAACCTACGAGCAGTACTTC
CASSGGRTYEQYF
>13|.|TRBJ2-3|.|TRBV9
TGTGCCAGCAGCGGCGACAGAACAGATACGCAGTATTTT
CASSGDRTDTQYF
>12|.|TRBJ2-7|.|TRBV29-1
TGCAGCGTGAGACCAGGTCCCTACGAGCAGTACTTC
CSVRPGPYEQYF
>14|.|TRBJ2-5|.|TRBV10-2
TGCGCCAGCAGTGAGAGCTCTAGTCAAGAGACCCAGTACTTC
CASSESSSQETQYF
>12|.|TRBJ2-7|once|TRBV7-2
TGTGCCAGCAGCCAAAGGAGGGGCGAGCAGTACTTC
CASSQRRGEQYF
>14|.|TRBJ2-7|.|TRBV11-2
TGTGCCAGCAGCTTAGATCCGGCTAGTGACGAGCAGTACTTC
CASSLDPASDEQYF
>15|TRBD1|TRBJ1-4|.|TRBV19
TGTGCCAGTAGTGTCCGGACAGGGACTAATGAAAAACTGTTTTTT
CASSVRTGTNEKLFF
>13|.|TRBJ2-1|once|TRBV7-2
TGTGCCAGCAGCTCCTCCTCCTACGTTGGGCAGTTCTTC
CASSSSSYVGQFF
>18|TRBD1|TRBJ2-6|once|TRBV7-9
TGTGCCAGCAGCCACTGGACAGGCGGAGGTGTTGGGGCCAACGTCCTGACTTTC
CASSHWTGGGVGANVLTF
>12|TRBD1|TRBJ1-3|.|TRBV28
TGTGCTACAGGGGGCGTAGAAAACACCATATATTTT
CATGGVENTIYF
>14|.|TRBJ1-1|once|TRBV5-6
TGTGCCAGCAGCTTGGCCACAGGGCGGATAGGAGCTTTCTTT
CASSLATGRIGAFF
>14|TRBD1|TRBJ2-1|.|TRBV29-1
TGCAGCGTCGGGAGGACAGGGGGGAACAATGAGCAGTTCTTC
CSVGRTGGNNEQFF
>16|TRBD1|TRBJ2-4|once|TRBV28
TGTGCCAGCAGTGGACAGGGGAGTCTAGCCAAAAACATTCAGTACTTC
CASSGQGSLAKNIQYF
>12|.|TRBJ1-4|few|TRBV28
TGTGCCAGCAGTTCCGCGGGGCGCTGGCTGTTTTTT
CASSSAGRWLFF
>18|.|TRBJ2-7|.|TRBV19
TGTGCCAGTAGTATAGATGCCCCCGACAGGCGACTCTCCTACGAGCAGTACTTC
CASSIDAPDRRLSYEQYF
>15|TRBD1|TRBJ1-2|few|TRBV30
TGTGCCTGGAGTGTACAGGGACAGGGAGGTGTGGGCTACACCTTC
CAWSVQGQGGVGYTF
>16|.|TRBJ1-1|.|TRBV11-2
TGTGCCAGCAGCTCCACACCCAGGGGAATCGACACTGAAGCTTTCTTT
CASSSTPRGIDTEAFF
>17|TRBD2|TRBJ2-3|.|TRBV7-6
TGTGCCAGCAGCTTACAAAGCAGCGGGACTAGCACAGATACGCAGTATTTT
CASSLQSSGTSTDTQYF
>12|.|TRBJ1-1|.|TRBV28
TGTGCCAGCAGTTTACTAAGGGGAGAAGCTTTCTTT
CASSLLRGEAFF
>15|.|TRBJ1-1|.|TRBV5-1
TGCGCCAGCAGTCCTACTCTGGCAGGGAACACTGAAGCTTTCTTT
CASSPTLAGNTEAFF
>16|TRBD1|TRBJ1-5|.|TRBV19
TGTGCCAGTAGTCGTGGACAGGGCAGTCGCAATCAGCCCCAGCATTTT
CASSRGQGSRNQPQHF
>17|TRBD1|TRBJ2-3|.|TRBV5-4
TGTGCCAGTGAAAAACAGGGGGTGTCCTCTAGCACAGATACGCAGTATTTT
CASEKQGVSSSTDTQYF
>13|TRBD2|TRBJ2-2|.|TRBV24-1
TGTGCCGTTGCGGGGGTTTACACCGGGGAGCTGTTTTTT
CAVAGVYTGELFF
>16|TRBD2|TRBJ2-3|.|TRBV14
TGTGCCAGCAGCCGCTTAGCGGGAGCCCGCCAATATACGCAGTATTTT
CASSRLAGARQYTQYF
>15|.|TRBJ2-3|.|TRBV19
TGTGCCAGTAGAATGCGAGATGTGAACACAGATACGCAGTATTTT
CASRMRDVNTDTQYF
>13|.|TRBJ2-7|.|TRBV28
TGTGCCAGCAGTTTCGCAGGATTCTACGAGCAGTACTTC
CASSFAGFYEQYF
>18|TRBD2|TRBJ2-1|.|TRBV19
TGTGCCAGTACCAGACTAGCGGGAGGTCCCTCGGGATACAATGAGCAGTTCTTC
CASTRLAGGPSGYNEQFF